This paragraph reports one TCR beta chain. Its antigen is unknown. V was shortened by 8 bases and J by 2 bases, with 18 bases between the two germline ends. The CDR3 totals 15 residues. The germline gives CDR1 MNHNS, CDR2 SASEGT. The data belong to a study of T-cell reconstitution after alpha-beta-depleted transplantation in children. Study-level findings and limits: A year post-transplant, T-cell counts and diversity derived mostly from newly produced T cells.

A TCRbeta library incorporating unique molecular identifiers was prepared. TCRdb ran MiXCR on the PCR reads and lists one entry per CDR3 protein. The sample yields about a million distinct CDR3 sequences, roughly 29% seen once. This chain uses TRBV6-1 with TRBJ1-1; D unclear. The sequencing here drew on PBMCs, mostly from graft donor cells, taken 360 days after TCRalphabeta/CD19-depleted stem cell transplant. This receptor was obtained from a boy in the first two years of life who had a stem cell transplant for SCID, so the T cells may come from the graft donor. CDR3 DNA sequence: TGTGCCAGCGCGGTGAACCACGGCCGCAACACTGAAGCTTTCTTT. The encoded protein is CASAVNHGRNTEAFF.